This TCR beta chain was found in a study of CD8 T cells in Susac syndrome. Points from the study as a whole: By the study's own acknowledgment, its TCR sequencing and HLA analysis included relatively few individuals.

On this clonotype itself: What it binds is unknown.

RNA totalling roughly 0.5 to 1 ug underwent reverse transcription with random hexamers. Amplification of TCR beta CDR3 by immunoSEQ multiplex PCR spanned 54 Vbeta and 13 Jbeta. TCRdb redid the calling of the immunoSEQ multiplex PCR reads with MiXCR, one entry per CDR3 protein. This sample has 180,000 or so distinct CDR3 sequences, with approximately 96% found just once. The source of this sequence is a human donor with multiple sclerosis. The sequencing sample was made of CD4+ T cells from PBMCs.

The CDR3 DNA reads TGTGCCAGCAGTCCGGACAGATATAACGGTCAGCCCCAGCATTTT. The encoded protein is CASSPDRYNGQPQHF. This chain links TRBV6-5 with TRBJ1-5; weak D call: TRBD1 (6 bases). CDR1 is MNHEY, CDR2 SVGAGI, per germline. This CDR3 contains 15 residues. Trimming shortened V by 5 bases and J by 6 bases, and 17 bases separated the two germline ends.